The present entry profiles one T cell receptor (beta chain) with its context. Assay used: immunoSEQ multiplex PCR; TCRdb lists only in-frame clones, some missing. Among fewer than 80,000 clones, roughly 80% were seen once, and the ten largest hold over 2%. The sample belongs to a study of T cell clones after liver transplantation. This receptor was obtained from a human patient who received a liver transplant. Some T cells could come from the graft donor. Sequencing was performed on CD4+ T cells from blood, taken less than 50 months after liver transplant.

The CDR3 spells CAISESLAGYVGQYF. CDR3 nucleotide sequence: TGTGCCATCAGTGAATCACTAGCGGGTTACGTCGGGCAGTACTTC. The chain links TRBV10-3 to TRBJ2-7; the match to TRBD2 covers 9 bases. The length of the CDR3 is 15 residues. Trimming took 3 bases from V and 9 from J; bases not matched to a gene: 12. Per germline, CDR1 ENHRY and CDR2 SYGVKD.